The clone carrying this TCR beta chain has just a few counts. The data belong to a study of shared clonotypes between healthy human individuals. The donors, healthy adults who were HIV-negative, had experienced no recent acute infections or vaccinations. In unsorted samples, genomic DNA was obtained using approximately 81 million PBMCs. CDR1 and CDR2 (germline): MNHNS, SASEGT. The CDR3 extends over 13 amino acids. Here immunoSEQ multiplex PCR was the method, and the copy in TCRdb shows in-frame clones only, minus some. The sample records about 480,000 clones, about three quarters being singletons. This chain uses TRBV6-1 with TRBJ1-5, with D uncertain. The sequenced sample consisted of PBMCs. The source is a woman aged 35 to 49 in good health. Some clones in this sample may be carry-over from other donors' samples. CDR3 sequence (DNA): TGTGCGGCCCGGCTGGGGAGCAATCAGCCCCAGCATTTT. Protein product: CAARLGSNQPQHF.